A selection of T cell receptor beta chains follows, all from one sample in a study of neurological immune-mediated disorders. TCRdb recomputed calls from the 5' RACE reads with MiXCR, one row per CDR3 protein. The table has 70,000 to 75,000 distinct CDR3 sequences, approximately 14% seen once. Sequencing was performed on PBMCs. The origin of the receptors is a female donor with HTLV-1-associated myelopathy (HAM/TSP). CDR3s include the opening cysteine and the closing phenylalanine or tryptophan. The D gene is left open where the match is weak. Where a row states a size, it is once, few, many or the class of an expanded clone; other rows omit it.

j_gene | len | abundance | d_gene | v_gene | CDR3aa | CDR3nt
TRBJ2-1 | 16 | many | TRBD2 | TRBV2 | CASRPSPGTSTNEQFF | TGTGCCAGCAGACCCTCCCCCGGGACTAGCACCAATGAGCAGTTCTTC
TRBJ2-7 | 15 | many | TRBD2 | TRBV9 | CASSVESGGAYEQYF | TGTGCCAGCAGCGTAGAAAGCGGGGGGGCGTACGAGCAGTACTTC
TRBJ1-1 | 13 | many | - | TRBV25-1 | CASSVGVNTEAFF | TGTGCCAGCAGTGTGGGGGTGAACACTGAAGCTTTCTTT
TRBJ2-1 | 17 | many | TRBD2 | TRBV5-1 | CASNSGLTASGDNEQFF | TGCGCCAGCAACTCCGGGCTGACGGCTAGCGGGGACAATGAGCAGTTCTTC
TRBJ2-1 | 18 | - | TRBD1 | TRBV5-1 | CASSLEPVLWDRLNEQFF | TGCGCCAGCAGCTTGGAACCTGTTTTATGGGACAGACTCAATGAGCAGTTCTTC
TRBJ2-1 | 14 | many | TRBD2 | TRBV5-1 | CASSTMRGLYEQFF | TGCGCCAGCAGCACAATGCGGGGGTTGTATGAGCAGTTCTTC
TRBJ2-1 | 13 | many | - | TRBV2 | CASSGRLGSEQFF | TGTGCCAGCAGTGGGAGACTGGGGAGTGAGCAGTTCTTC
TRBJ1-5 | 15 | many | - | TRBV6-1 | CASAGGGLGNQPQHF | TGTGCCAGCGCAGGTGGGGGGCTCGGCAATCAGCCCCAGCATTTT
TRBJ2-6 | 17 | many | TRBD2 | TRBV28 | CASRTSGVISGANVLTF | TGTGCCAGCAGGACTAGCGGGGTTATCTCTGGGGCCAACGTCCTGACTTTC
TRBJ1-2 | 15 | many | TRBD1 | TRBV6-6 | CASSLTGVAGYGYTF | TGTGCCAGCAGTCTAACAGGGGTTGCTGGTTATGGCTACACCTTC
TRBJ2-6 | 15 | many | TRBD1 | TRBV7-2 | CASSLQGDGANVLTF | TGTGCCAGCAGCTTACAGGGGGACGGGGCCAACGTCCTGACTTTC
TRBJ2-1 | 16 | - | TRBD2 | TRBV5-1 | CASGSVLAGGRNEQFF | TGTGCCAGCGGCTCGGTACTAGCGGGGGGGCGGAATGAGCAGTTCTTC
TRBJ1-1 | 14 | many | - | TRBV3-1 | CASSQARVGTEAFF | TGTGCCAGCAGCCAAGCCAGGGTCGGGACTGAAGCTTTCTTT
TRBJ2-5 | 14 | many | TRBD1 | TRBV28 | CASSLNRGAETQYF | TGTGCCAGCAGTTTAAACAGGGGGGCGGAGACCCAGTACTTC
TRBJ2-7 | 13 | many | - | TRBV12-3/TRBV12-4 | CASKPGRLGEQYF | TGTGCCAGCAAACCGGGACGGCTTGGGGAGCAGTACTTC
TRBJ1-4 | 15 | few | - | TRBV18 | CASSPERQENEKLFF | TGTGCCAGCTCACCAGAGAGGCAGGAAAATGAAAAACTGTTTTTT
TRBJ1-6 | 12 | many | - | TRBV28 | CASSSTSSPLHF | TGTGCCAGCAGTTCAACATCCTCACCCCTCCACTTT
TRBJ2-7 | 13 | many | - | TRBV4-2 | CASSQQRTYEQYF | TGTGCCAGCAGCCAGCAGAGGACCTACGAGCAGTACTTC
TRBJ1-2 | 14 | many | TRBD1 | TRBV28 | CASQKGQGRNGYTF | TGTGCCAGTCAAAAAGGACAGGGGAGGAATGGCTACACCTTC
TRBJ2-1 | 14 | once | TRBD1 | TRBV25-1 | CASRGQGYYNEQFF | TGTGCCAGCAGGGGACAGGGGTATTACAATGAGCAGTTCTTC
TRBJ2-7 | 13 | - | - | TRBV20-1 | CSVNGQYSYEQYF | TGCAGTGTTAACGGACAGTACTCCTACGAGCAGTACTTC
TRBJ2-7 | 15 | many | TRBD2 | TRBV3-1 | CASSQGLAGGYEQYF | TGTGCCAGCAGCCAGGGACTAGCGGGGGGATACGAGCAGTACTTC
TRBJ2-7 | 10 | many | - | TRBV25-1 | CASSGGEQYF | TGTGCCAGCAGTGGGGGCGAGCAGTACTTC
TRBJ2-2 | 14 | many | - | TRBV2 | CASLGTANTGELFF | TGTGCCAGTCTCGGGACGGCGAACACCGGGGAGCTGTTTTTT
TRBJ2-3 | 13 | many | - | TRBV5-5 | CASSLSSTDTQYF | TGTGCCAGCAGCCTATCAAGCACAGATACGCAGTATTTT
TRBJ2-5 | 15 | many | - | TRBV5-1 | CASSLGFDVLETQYF | TGCGCCAGCAGCTTGGGATTTGATGTTTTGGAGACCCAGTACTTC
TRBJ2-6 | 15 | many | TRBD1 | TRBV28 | CASSTGGAGANVLTF | TGTGCCAGCAGTACAGGGGGCGCTGGGGCCAACGTCCTGACTTTC
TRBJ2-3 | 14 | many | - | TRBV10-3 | CAIKPGLNTDTQYF | TGTGCCATCAAGCCGGGACTGAACACAGATACGCAGTATTTT
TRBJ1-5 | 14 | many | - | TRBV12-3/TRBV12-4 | CASSFRQGDQPQHF | TGTGCCAGCAGTTTTCGGCAGGGCGATCAGCCCCAGCATTTT
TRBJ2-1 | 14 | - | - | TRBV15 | CATSRDQTASEQFF | TGTGCTACCAGCAGGGACCAGACGGCCTCGGAGCAGTTCTTC
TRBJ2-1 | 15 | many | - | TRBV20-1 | CSARGAVNRRNEQFF | TGCAGTGCTAGAGGAGCGGTCAACAGACGCAATGAGCAGTTCTTC